The 13 T cell receptor beta chains in this list originate from one sample, sequenced in a study of OX40 agonist ivuxolimab in advanced cancers. This table comes from immunoSEQ multiplex PCR, and its TCRdb copy is limited to in-frame clones, with some not included. The sample contains some 60,000 clones, around 81% of which appear only once. The material was CD4+ or CD8+ T cells sorted from blood, obtained in a trial of the OX40 agonist ivuxolimab. The receptor source for this set is an adult with an advanced solid tumor such as melanoma, head and neck, liver or kidney cancer.

DNA of the CDR3: TGCGCCAGCAGCCAAAGTAGCAATCAGCCCCAGCATTTT. Its translation: CASSQSSNQPQHF. V and J are TRBV4-1 and TRBJ1-5, with D hard to call. This CDR3 has 13 residues. Germline V gene data show CDR1 as MGHRA and CDR2 as YSYEKL. Trimming took 2 bases from V and 0 from J, leaving 2 bases between them.

As concerns this clone: At one boundary the junction diverges from the germline segment, which might be a read error. The identical CDR3 is also encoded by other nucleotide sequences in the sample. The rearrangement links TRBV7-9 to TRBJ2-4; TRBD1 or TRBD2 may be the D gene (5 bases each). The CDR3 loop spans 17 amino acids. Germline lookup yields CDR1 SEHNR and CDR2 FQNEAQ (reference sequence). CDR3 in amino acids: CASSLGIPGRAKNIQYF. The CDR3 bases are TGTGCCAGCAGTTTAGGTATACCGGGACGAGCCAAAAACATTCAGTACTTC.

J is TRBJ1-5 and V is TRBV15, with D unresolved. In germline, CDR1 is LNHNV, CDR2 YYDKDF (reference sequence). Trimming removed 2 bases from V and 1 base from J, with 12 bases in between. This CDR3 is built from 16 residues. CDR3 in DNA: TGTGCCACCAGCAGACCAACCGTAAGGAGCAATCAGCCCCAGCATTTT. Its translation: CATSRPTVRSNQPQHF.

This chain connects TRBV6-1 to TRBJ2-3; D unresolved. Germline V CDR1 and CDR2: MNHNS, SASEGT. V dropped 3 bases and J dropped 5 bases, with 18 bases sitting between them. The length of the CDR3 is 16 residues. The CDR3 coding sequence is TGTGCCAGCAGTGAGCCCGGACGTATGAAGAAAGATACGCAGTATTTT. It translates to CASSEPGRMKKDTQYF.

The V gene is TRBV18, the J gene TRBJ2-7, with 10 bases lining up with TRBD2. V lost 3 bases to trimming and J lost 2 bases; unmatched junction nucleotides: 4. This CDR3 has 15 residues. Germline V gives CDR1 KGHSH, CDR2 LQKENI. This chain's CDR3 is CASSPSGRPTYEQYF. CDR3 coding DNA: TGTGCCAGCTCACCTAGCGGGAGGCCCACCTACGAGCAGTACTTC.

CDR3 coding DNA: TGTGCCAGCAGTTACACCCAGGGAAGGGCCAACGTCCTGACTTTC. Its protein is CASSYTQGRANVLTF. The chain combines TRBV6-5 with TRBJ2-6, with a tentative D call TRBD1 (5 bases). The germline gives CDR1 MNHEY, CDR2 SVGAGI. Trimming left V 2 bases short and J 5 bases short, with 10 bases between. CDR3 length: 15 residues.

This clone was counted only a few times. This rearrangement joins TRBV6-5 to TRBJ1-6, with D uncertain. Per germline, CDR1 MNHEY and CDR2 SVGAGI. This CDR3 has 15 amino acids. The V end lost 2 bases, the J end lost 9 bases, and 14 bases lay between the germline ends. CDR3 protein: CASSYPVLRGSPLHF. The CDR3 DNA is TGTGCCAGCAGTTACCCCGTTTTACGGGGTTCACCCCTCCACTTT.

The chain links TRBV18 to TRBJ1-1; TRBD1 matches 11 bases. V lost 4 bases to trimming and J lost 6 bases; unmatched junction nucleotides: 4. Germline-derived CDR1 and CDR2 are KGHSH and LQKENI. This CDR3 has 14 amino acids. The CDR3 bases are TGTGCCAGCTCACGGACAGGGGGCGCGGCTGAAGCTTTCTTT. Translated: CASSRTGGAAEAFF. The whole variable domain, remainder taken from reference TRBV18 and TRBJ1-1, is NAGVMQNPRHLVRRRGQEARLRCSPMKGHSHVYWYRQLPEEGLKFMVYLQKENIIDESGMPKERFSAEFPKEGPSILRIQQVVRGDSAAYFCASSRTGGAAEAFFGQGTRLTVV.

This chain joins TRBV7-3 and TRBJ2-1, with 12 bases matching TRBD1. Germline V lookup: CDR1 SGHTA, CDR2 FQGTGA. The CDR3 contains 15 residues. J was trimmed by 7 bases and V by 5 bases; bases with no gene match: 6. The DNA of the CDR3 is TGTGCCAGCAGCGACCGGGACAGGGGGCTTAATGAGCAGTTCTTC. Translation gives CASSDRDRGLNEQFF. Together with reference TRBV7-3 and TRBJ2-1, the CDR3 gives the full variable domain: GAGVSQTPSNKVTEKGKYVELRCDPISGHTALYWYRQSLGQGPEFLIYFQGTGAADDSGLPNDRFFAVRPEGSVSTLKIQRTERGDSAVYLCASSDRDRGLNEQFFGPGTRLTVL.

The chain uses TRBV29-1 and TRBJ2-1, with 8 bases that match TRBD2. The V segment lost 8 bases and the J segment 9 bases; nucleotides outside the gene matches: 18. The CDR3 totals 15 residues. Germline CDR1 is SQVTM and CDR2 is ANQGSEA. CDR3 in amino acids: CSSSEGGGRPLEQFF. In DNA, the CDR3 is TGCAGCTCCTCAGAGGGGGGCGGGAGGCCCCTTGAGCAGTTCTTC.

This chain connects TRBV2 to TRBJ1-1; 9 bases fit TRBD1. Germline loops: CDR1 SNHLY, CDR2 FYNNEI. The CDR3 sequence is 14 residues long. Trimming at V came to 6 bases and at J to 1 base, leaving 3 bases not matched to a gene. DNA of the CDR3: TGTGCCAGCAGATTACAGGGGGCGAACACTGAAGCTTTCTTT. It translates to CASRLQGANTEAFF.

The chain uses TRBV6-4 and TRBJ1-1; TRBD1 might be the D (5 bases). The germline CDR1 and CDR2 sequences are MRHNA and SNTAGT. The CDR3 sequence is 11 residues long. Trimming took 8 bases from V and 7 from J, leaving 11 bases between them. The CDR3 DNA follows: TGTGCCAGCGGGGACGTGCGTGAAGCTTTCTTT. It yields the protein CASGDVREAFF.

The chain carries TRBV6-1 and TRBJ2-1; TRBD1 agrees at 10 bases. Looked up from germline, CDR1 is MNHNS and CDR2 is SASEGT. Trimming at V came to 6 bases and at J to 8 bases, leaving 7 bases not matched to a gene. The length of the CDR3 is 14 residues. CDR3 protein: CASSVDRGWDEQFF. In DNA, the CDR3 is TGTGCCAGCAGCGTGGACAGGGGGTGGGATGAGCAGTTCTTC.